The clone carrying this TCR beta chain was seen many times. Its matching antigen is unknown. This specimen belongs to a study of T-cell reconstitution after alpha-beta-depleted transplantation in children. Regarding the study as a whole: It was newly produced T cells that mostly accounted for T-cell counts and diversity one year after transplant. Certain patients had high TCRbeta diversity at day 60, and it came from recipient T cells and thymic progenitors that survived.

Using unique molecular identifiers, the investigators prepared the TCRbeta library. TCRdb redid the calling of the PCR reads with MiXCR, one entry per CDR3 protein. This sample yields about 870,000 distinct CDR3 sequences, of which roughly 15% are seen a single time; around 4.5% belongs to the top ten. Trimming removed 3 bases at V and 1 base at J, with 11 bases between. The CDR3 extends over 15 amino acids. The sequences come from PBMCs, mostly from graft donor cells, collected 360 days after TCRalphabeta/CD19-depleted stem cell transplant. This chain links TRBV12-3 or TRBV12-4 with TRBJ2-3; TRBD2 is a possible D gene (5 bases). This clonotype was obtained from a male patient younger than 18 who had a stem cell transplant for acute lymphoblastic leukemia, so the T cells may come from the graft donor. The CDR3 DNA reads TGTGCCAGCAGTTTCGGAAATAGCGGCACAGATACGCAGTATTTT. This encodes CASSFGNSGTDTQYF.